What follows are 18 T cell receptor beta chains derived from one specimen sequenced in a study of T-cell memory formation after mild COVID-19. TCRdb ran MiXCR on the 5' RACE reads and lists one entry per CDR3 protein. The sample yields 250,000 to 350,000 distinct CDR3 sequences, roughly a fifth seen once. Sequencing was done on a sample of PBMCs or a T cell subset sorted from them (not recorded which). These receptors all stem from a man between 18 and 35 years old who had mild COVID-19 (a few samples of this study predate the infection). Cell type and time point are not known.

This clonotype has a handful of counts. This chain uses TRBV12-3 or TRBV12-4 with TRBJ2-3; D is unclear. Trimming removed 1 base from V and 6 bases from J, with 8 bases in between. The CDR3 totals 13 residues. This CDR3 is CASSLVGVDTQYF. CDR3 nucleotide sequence: TGTGCCAGCAGTTTAGTAGGAGTGGATACGCAGTATTTT.

This clonotype was found a few times. CDR3 sequence: CASSLGVSGYTGELFF. The CDR3 nucleotides read TGTGCCAGCAGCTTAGGGGTTAGCGGTTACACCGGGGAGCTGTTTTTT. The genes are TRBV7-8 and TRBJ2-2; possible D gene TRBD2, 6 bases. The CDR3 runs to 16 residues. Germline CDR1 reads SGHVS; CDR2 reads FQNEAQ. Trimming removed 1 base at V and 3 bases at J, with 12 bases between.

This clonotype appeared many times. The rearrangement links TRBV7-9 to TRBJ2-3; no definite D call. This CDR3 has 13 residues. Germline assignment: CDR1 SEHNR and CDR2 FQNEAQ (reference sequence). V was shortened by 4 bases and J by 5 bases, with 10 bases between the two germline ends. The CDR3 coding sequence is TGTGCCAGCAGCTCCAGTCTTCTAGATACGCAGTATTTT. It specifies CASSSSLLDTQYF.

In DNA form, the CDR3 reads TGCGCCAGCAGCTGGACAGGGGTTCCCTACGAGCAGTACTTC. Translation gives CASSWTGVPYEQYF. This rearrangement joins TRBV5-1 to TRBJ2-7; TRBD1 matches 9 bases. The CDR3 totals 14 residues. The V and J ends lost 3 bases and 2 bases, in that order; junction bases with no gene match: 3. Looked up from germline, CDR1 is SGHRS and CDR2 is YFSETQ.

The rearrangement links TRBV11-2 to TRBJ2-1; D may be TRBD2 (5 bases). The CDR3 extends over 16 amino acids. Germline lookup yields CDR1 SGHAT and CDR2 FQNNGV. Trimming removed 2 bases at V and 0 bases at J, with 11 bases between. The CDR3: CASSLRRGSSYNEQFF. The CDR3 nucleotides are TGTGCCAGCAGCTTAAGGCGAGGGAGCTCCTACAATGAGCAGTTCTTC.

The table lists this clonotype with many counts. The rearrangement uses TRBV6-5 and TRBJ1-1, with unresolved D. The CDR3 is made up of 14 amino acids. Germline loops: CDR1 MNHEY, CDR2 SVGAGI. Trimming removed 4 bases from V and 1 base from J, with 10 bases in between. CDR3: CASSSNRRNTEAFF. The CDR3 coding sequence is TGTGCCAGCAGTTCCAACCGTAGGAACACTGAAGCTTTCTTT.

This clonotype has just a few counts. The chain employs TRBV5-4 and TRBJ2-3; D is tentatively TRBD1 or TRBD2 (7 bases each). The CDR3 contains 16 residues. V gave up 3 bases and J gave up 4 bases, with 18 bases separating them. Germline CDR1 SGHNT, CDR2 YYREEE (reference sequence). Written as DNA, the CDR3 is TGTGCCAGCAGCTCGGTTCACAGGGGAGGGGCAGATACGCAGTATTTT. Translation gives CASSSVHRGGADTQYF.

This chain connects TRBV13 to TRBJ2-3; TRBD2 matches at 8 bases. Germline V gives CDR1 PRHDT, CDR2 FYEKMQ (reference sequence). This CDR3 region has 16 residues. Trimming took 4 bases from V and 6 from J; bases not matched to a gene: 12. This CDR3 reads CASSSPRAGGADTQYF. The CDR3, as DNA: TGTGCCAGCAGCTCCCCCCGGGCGGGGGGCGCCGATACGCAGTATTTT.

The gene calls are TRBV7-3 and TRBJ2-3; either TRBD1 or TRBD2 may supply D (5 bases each). Germline CDR1 SGHTA, CDR2 FQGTGA. Trimming took off 2 bases at V and 2 bases at J, with 17 bases between the two ends. The CDR3 is 17 amino acids. This CDR3 reads CASSLGVGRPTTDTQYF. DNA of the CDR3: TGTGCCAGCAGCTTAGGGGTGGGACGCCCTACCACAGATACGCAGTATTTT.

The chain couples TRBV10-3 to TRBJ2-7; TRBD2 aligns across 7 bases. V lost 6 bases to trimming and J lost 6 bases; unmatched junction nucleotides: 5. Germline loops: CDR1 ENHRY, CDR2 SYGVKD. The CDR3 sequence is 12 residues long. CDR3 coding DNA: TGTGCCATCAGGGCCAGGGAGGGCGAGCAGTACTTC. As protein: CAIRAREGEQYF.

This clonotype was counted between two and nine times. CDR3 bases: TGTGCCAACAGAGAGGGGACGTACATTAATTCACCCCTCCACTTT. Protein sequence: CANREGTYINSPLHF. The chain recombines TRBV3-2 with TRBJ1-6; the D call in the table, TRBD1, was not verified against the DNA. TRBV3-2 is an annotated pseudogene. The CDR3 is made up of 15 amino acids.

This clonotype was counted only a few times. The rearrangement joins TRBV29-1 to TRBJ2-7, with D maybe TRBD2 (5 bases). This CDR3 has 14 residues. V lost 8 bases to trimming and J lost 3 bases, with 20 bases between them. Germline V gene data show CDR1 as SQVTM and CDR2 as ANQGSEA. The CDR3 here is CSSGSTRRVYEQYF. CDR3 coding DNA: TGCAGCTCAGGCAGTACCCGGCGGGTCTACGAGCAGTACTTC.

The chain combines TRBV6-1 with TRBJ1-2, with D possibly TRBD1 on 5 matching bases. The germline V and J ends were trimmed by 4 bases and 4 bases, with 16 bases remaining between them. The V gene's germline CDR1 is MNHNS and CDR2 SASEGT. The CDR3 covers 15 residues. CDR3 sequence: CASSALRGNGYGYTF. The CDR3 nucleotides read TGTGCCAGCAGTGCTCTCCGGGGGAACGGCTATGGCTACACCTTC.

The rearrangement joins TRBV7-9 to TRBJ1-1, with a possible D match to TRBD1 (6 bases). V was trimmed by 3 bases and J by 2 bases, leaving 10 bases between them. This CDR3 spans 14 amino acids. The germline gives CDR1 SEHNR, CDR2 FQNEAQ (reference sequence). In nucleotides, the CDR3 is TGTGCCAGCAGCTTCACAGGGACTAACACTGAAGCTTTCTTT. This translates into CASSFTGTNTEAFF.

The table lists this clonotype with a few counts. V is TRBV9 and J is TRBJ2-5; TRBD2 matches 10 bases. There are 15 residues in the CDR3. Per germline, CDR1 SGDLS and CDR2 YYNGEE. V trimming: 2 bases; J trimming: 0 bases; junction bases outside the gene matches: 1. Written as DNA, the CDR3 is TGTGCCAGCAGCGTGGGGACTAGCGACCAAGAGACCCAGTACTTC. This codes for CASSVGTSDQETQYF.

V gene TRBV5-4 combines with J gene TRBJ1-1; D is perhaps TRBD1 (5 bases). This CDR3 region has 16 residues. Germline V gene data show CDR1 as SGHNT and CDR2 as YYREEE (reference sequence). Trimming left V 4 bases short and J 1 base short, with 17 bases between. CDR3 amino acids: CASSPWPGSTNTEAFF. The CDR3 nucleotides read TGTGCCAGCAGCCCCTGGCCAGGGTCCACGAACACTGAAGCTTTCTTT. Based on the CDR3 plus reference TRBV5-4 and TRBJ1-1, the full variable domain is ETGVTQSPTHLIKTRGQQVTLRCSSQSGHNTVSWYQQALGQGPQFIFQYYREEENGRGNFPPRFSGLQFPNYSSELNVNALELDDSALYLCASSPWPGSTNTEAFFGQGTRLTVV.

This clonotype was observed a handful of times. The gene calls are TRBV7-2 and TRBJ2-3; 7 positions match TRBD2. Germline trimming cut 3 bases from V and 6 bases from J; bases unmatched to any gene: 6. This CDR3 is 14 amino acids long. Germline CDR1 SGHTA, CDR2 FQGNSA. The CDR3 region has the DNA TGTGCCAGCAGCTTTTTGGGGGGGAGGGATACGCAGTATTTT. Translating it yields CASSFLGGRDTQYF.

This clonotype was seen a few times. The chain links TRBV29-1 to TRBJ1-1, with D maybe TRBD1 (5 bases). CDR1 is SQVTM and CDR2 is ANQGSEA in the germline V gene. This CDR3 comprises 13 residues. The ends were cut back, 1 base at V and 6 bases at J, with 12 bases in the middle. DNA of the CDR3: TGCAGCGTTGAAGGAGTGGGGCTCTCTGAAGCTTTCTTT. This encodes CSVEGVGLSEAFF.